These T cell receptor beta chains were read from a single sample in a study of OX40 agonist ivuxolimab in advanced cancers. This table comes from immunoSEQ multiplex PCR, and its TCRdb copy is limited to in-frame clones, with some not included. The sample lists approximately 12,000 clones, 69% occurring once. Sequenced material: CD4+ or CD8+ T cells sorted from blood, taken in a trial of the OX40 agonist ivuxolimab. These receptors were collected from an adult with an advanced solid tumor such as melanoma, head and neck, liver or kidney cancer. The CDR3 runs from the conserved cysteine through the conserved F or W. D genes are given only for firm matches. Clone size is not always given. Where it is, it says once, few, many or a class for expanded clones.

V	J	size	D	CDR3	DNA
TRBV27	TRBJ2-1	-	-	CASSRTPRPYNEQFF	TGTGCCAGCAGCCGTACACCGCGCCCGTACAATGAGCAGTTCTTC
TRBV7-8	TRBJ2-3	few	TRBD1	CASSLPGTVSDTQYF	TGTGCCAGCAGCTTACCGGGGACAGTCTCAGATACGCAGTATTTT
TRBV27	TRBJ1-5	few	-	CASSLSGQHSNQPQHF	TGTGCCAGCAGTTTAAGTGGTCAGCATAGCAATCAGCCCCAGCATTTT
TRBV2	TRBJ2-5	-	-	CASGYRVGAQETQYF	TGTGCCAGCGGTTACAGGGTCGGGGCTCAAGAGACCCAGTACTTC
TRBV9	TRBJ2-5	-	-	CASSVDGSAETQYF	TGTGCCAGCAGCGTAGATGGAAGTGCGGAGACCCAGTACTTC
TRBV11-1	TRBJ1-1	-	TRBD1	CASSPRDRAFWGAFF	TGTGCCAGCAGCCCCCGGGACAGGGCCTTTTGGGGGGCTTTCTTT
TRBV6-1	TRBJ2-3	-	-	CASIEGVDTDTQYF	TGTGCCAGCATCGAGGGGGTCGACACAGATACGCAGTATTTT
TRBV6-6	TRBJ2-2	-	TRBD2	CASSYGLAGRTGELFF	TGTGCCAGCAGTTACGGACTAGCGGGGCGCACCGGGGAGCTGTTTTTT
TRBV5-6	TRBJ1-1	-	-	CASSLAGGYRNTEAFF	TGTGCCAGCAGCTTGGCGGGGGGATATAGGAACACTGAAGCTTTCTTT
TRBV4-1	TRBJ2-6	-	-	CASSQAFSGANVLTF	TGCGCCAGCAGCCAGGCATTCTCTGGGGCCAACGTCCTGACTTTC
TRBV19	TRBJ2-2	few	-	CASSIAGQGTGELFF	TGTGCCAGTAGTATCGCGGGGCAGGGCACCGGGGAGCTGTTTTTT
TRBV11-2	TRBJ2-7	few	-	CASSLGGDYEQYF	TGTGCCAGCAGCTTAGGGGGCGACTACGAGCAGTACTTC
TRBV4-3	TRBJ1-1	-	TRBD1	CASSHLTAGTGSGAFF	TGCGCCAGCAGCCATCTCACCGCCGGGACAGGAAGCGGAGCTTTCTTT
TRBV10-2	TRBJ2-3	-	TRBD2	CATGPGLAWSTDTQYF	TGCGCCACTGGACCAGGACTAGCGTGGAGCACAGATACGCAGTATTTT
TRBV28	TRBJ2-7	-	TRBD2	CASSALAGSYEQYF	TGTGCCAGCAGTGCACTAGCGGGGTCTTACGAGCAGTACTTC